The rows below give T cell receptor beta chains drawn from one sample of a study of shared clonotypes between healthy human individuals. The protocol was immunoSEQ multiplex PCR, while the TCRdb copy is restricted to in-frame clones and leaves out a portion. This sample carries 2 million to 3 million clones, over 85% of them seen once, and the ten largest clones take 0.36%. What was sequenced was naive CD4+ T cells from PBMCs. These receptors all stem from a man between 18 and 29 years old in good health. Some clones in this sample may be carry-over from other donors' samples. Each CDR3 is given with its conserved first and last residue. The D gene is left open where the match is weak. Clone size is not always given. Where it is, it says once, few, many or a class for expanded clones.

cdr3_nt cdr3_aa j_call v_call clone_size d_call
TGTAGTATAGGTTGGACTAGCGGGCAAGAGACCCAGTACTTC CSIGWTSGQETQYF TRBJ2-5 TRBV19 - TRBD2
TGTGCCAGCAGCGCAGCTGTGGGGGAACAACTGTTTTTT CASSAAVGEQLFF TRBJ1-4 TRBV9 - -
TGTGCCAGTAGTATAGGTATGGGGACAGAGACCCAGTACTTC CASSIGMGTETQYF TRBJ2-5 TRBV19 - -
TGCGCCAGCAGAAGCCGGGAATACAATGAGCAGTTCTTC CASRSREYNEQFF TRBJ2-1 TRBV5-1 - -
TGTGCCAGCAGCGCTGAGGGACAGACTAACTATGGCTACACCTTC CASSAEGQTNYGYTF TRBJ1-2 TRBV9 - TRBD1
TGTGCCAGCAGTGAAGCCGGGACAAGGGCATTAGTGGAGCAGTTCTTC CASSEAGTRALVEQFF TRBJ2-1 TRBV28 - -
TGTGCCACCAGCAGAGACAGTCCACACCGACAGGGGGCCTTAGCCAAAAACATTCAGTACTTC CATSRDSPHRQGALAKNIQYF TRBJ2-4 TRBV15 - TRBD1
TGTGCCAGCGGGGAACCTCCTACTTTCGGGTCCACAGATACGCAGTATTTT CASGEPPTFGSTDTQYF TRBJ2-3 TRBV9 - -
TGCGCCAGCAGCTTGGCCAGCAGCTCCAATGAGCAGTTCTTC CASSLASSSNEQFF TRBJ2-1 TRBV5-1 - -
TGTGCCAGCAACTACCACAATGAGCAGTTCTTC CASNYHNEQFF TRBJ2-1 TRBV2 - -
TGTGCCAGCAGCCCCCGGGGCAGCAAAGAGACCCAGTACTTC CASSPRGSKETQYF TRBJ2-5 TRBV9 - -
TGTGCCAGCACCGATAGGACAGGGGATAATCAGCCCCAGCATTTT CASTDRTGDNQPQHF TRBJ1-5 TRBV6-1 - TRBD1
TGTGCCAGCAGCTTAGTAATCATGGGGGTCCTCTTCTTC CASSLVIMGVLFF TRBJ2-7 TRBV11-2 - -
TGTGCCAGCAGTTACGGAACAGGCCACAATGAGCAGTTCTTC CASSYGTGHNEQFF TRBJ2-1 TRBV6-6 - -
TGTGCCAGCAGCTTAGTTGGGGACCCCTACGAGCAGTACTTC CASSLVGDPYEQYF TRBJ2-7 TRBV7-9 - -
TGCGCCAGCAGCGACCAGCCGGAGGCTGGAAACACCATATATTTT CASSDQPEAGNTIYF TRBJ1-3 TRBV5-1 - -
TGTGCCAGCAGTTTCCCCGGGACCTCTGGGAACAATCAGCCCCAGCATTTT CASSFPGTSGNNQPQHF TRBJ1-5 TRBV28 - -
TGCGCCAGCGCTAACTCCTACGAGCAGTACTTC CASANSYEQYF TRBJ2-7 TRBV5-1 - -
TGTGCCAGCTCACCTAATAAAGACCCTCCCTATGGCTACACCTTC CASSPNKDPPYGYTF TRBJ1-2 TRBV18 - -
TGTGCCAGCAGTTCCGCTAAGGGCACCGGGGAGCTGTTTTTT CASSSAKGTGELFF TRBJ2-2 TRBV5-4 few -
TGTGCCAGCAGTTTAAGGTCTCTCTATGGCTACACCTTC CASSLRSLYGYTF TRBJ1-2 TRBV28 - -
TGTGCCAGTAATACTCATGGGGTCAACTATGGCTACACCTTC CASNTHGVNYGYTF TRBJ1-2 TRBV19 - -
TGTGCCAGCGGCCCGCCGGGGGGCTCCTATGGCTACACCTTC CASGPPGGSYGYTF TRBJ1-2 TRBV28 - -
TGTGCCAGCAGTTCGGGACAGCTCTCTGGAAACACCATATATTTT CASSSGQLSGNTIYF TRBJ1-3 TRBV28 - TRBD1
TGTGCCAGCAGCGCCAACCCCACAGGGAGGTCTAATGAAAAACTGTTTTTT CASSANPTGRSNEKLFF TRBJ1-4 TRBV25-1 once -
TGTGCCAGCAGCTTAGACGGGGGCTCCTACAATGAGCAGTTCTTC CASSLDGGSYNEQFF TRBJ2-1 TRBV7-2 - -
TGTGCCAGCAGCCGGGACCCTTATAGCAATCAGCCCCAGCATTTT CASSRDPYSNQPQHF TRBJ1-5 TRBV6-1 - -
TGTGCCAGCAGTTACTCGTCCGGTTCGAGGCAGCCCCAGCATTTT CASSYSSGSRQPQHF TRBJ1-5 TRBV6-5 - -
TGCAGCGTGCGACGTTCAATAGGGAACACTGAAGCTTTCTTT CSVRRSIGNTEAFF TRBJ1-1 TRBV29-1 - -
TGTGCCAGCGCCCGACTAGCGGGAGAGGTCGGGGAGCTGTTTTTT CASARLAGEVGELFF TRBJ2-2 TRBV7-3 - TRBD2
TGTGCCAGCTCTGGGCTGGTAGATACGCAGTATTTT CASSGLVDTQYF TRBJ2-3 TRBV14 - -
TGTGCCAGCAGTTTGGTCCGGCAGGGGACTGAAAAACTGTTTTTT CASSLVRQGTEKLFF TRBJ1-4 TRBV28 - -
TGTGCCAGTAGGGAGACAGGGTGGGGCAATCAGCCCCAGCATTTT CASRETGWGNQPQHF TRBJ1-5 TRBV19 - TRBD1
TGTGCCAGCAGCTTGGCGTGGGAAGAGACCCAGTACTTC CASSLAWEETQYF TRBJ2-5 TRBV5-6 - -
TGCGCCAGCAGCTTGCCAGGGAATAATGAGCAGTTCTTC CASSLPGNNEQFF TRBJ2-1 TRBV5-1 - -
TGTGCCAGCACTATGCAGGGTTTCTATGGCTACACCTTC CASTMQGFYGYTF TRBJ1-2 TRBV19 - -
TGTGCCAGCAGTGGGAGACAGCCCACAGATACGCAGTATTTT CASSGRQPTDTQYF TRBJ2-3 TRBV6-1 - -
TGTGCCAGCTCACCTTCCAGGGATACTGAAGCTTTCTTT CASSPSRDTEAFF TRBJ1-1 TRBV18 - -
TGCGGCGGGACTAGCGGGAGTGGGGAGCAGTACTTC CGGTSGSGEQYF TRBJ2-7 TRBV29-1 - TRBD2
TGTGCCAGCCGATGGGACAGGACAGATACGCAGTATTTT CASRWDRTDTQYF TRBJ2-3 TRBV11-2 - TRBD1
TGTGCCAGCAGTGTCTTGAACCGGGCCAGAGTCTCCTACGAGCAGTACTTC CASSVLNRARVSYEQYF TRBJ2-7 TRBV2 - -
TGTGCCAGCAGTGTCCGTGACGAGCAGTACTTC CASSVRDEQYF TRBJ2-7 TRBV6-1 - -
TGTGCCAGCAGGACTGACAGCCCCAATCAGCCCCAGCATTTT CASRTDSPNQPQHF TRBJ1-5 TRBV2 - -
TGTGCCAGCAGTGAAGCCGCGTGGTTCCACGAGCAGTACTTC CASSEAAWFHEQYF TRBJ2-7 TRBV6-1 - -
TGTGCCAGCAGCCCCGGGACAGGGACTAACACCGGGGAGCTGTTTTTT CASSPGTGTNTGELFF TRBJ2-2 TRBV5-5 - TRBD1
TGCGCCAGCAGCTCAGGGGGGACGGTGAGATACGAGCAGTACTTC CASSSGGTVRYEQYF TRBJ2-7 TRBV5-1 many -
TGTGCCAGCAGTCAAAGGCAGGGTGATGGCTACACCTTC CASSQRQGDGYTF TRBJ1-2 TRBV6-5 - -
TGTGCCAGCAGCGCCGGGACTAATCAAAACATTCAGTACTTC CASSAGTNQNIQYF TRBJ2-4 TRBV9 once TRBD2
TGTGCCAGCAGCCCCCGGGACAGGGTATACACTGAAGCTTTCTTT CASSPRDRVYTEAFF TRBJ1-1 TRBV5-6 - TRBD1
TGTGCCAGCAGCTTATTGGGGGCGGGCGTCCATTCACCCCTCCACTTT CASSLLGAGVHSPLHF TRBJ1-6 TRBV7-9 - -
TGTGCCAGCAGCTTTAGACCACTAGCGGGAGGGCAGAATGAGCAGTTCTTC CASSFRPLAGGQNEQFF TRBJ2-1 TRBV7-3 - TRBD2
TGCGCCAGCAGCTTGTTGGGGGCGGGACAGTACAATGAGCAGTTCTTC CASSLLGAGQYNEQFF TRBJ2-1 TRBV5-1 once -
TGTGCCAGCAGTCGGGGGGCGTCAGAGACCCAGTACTTC CASSRGASETQYF TRBJ2-5 TRBV7-9 - -
TGCAGCGTCCCCGGGACTAACCGGTACAATGAGCAGTTCTTC CSVPGTNRYNEQFF TRBJ2-1 TRBV29-1 - TRBD2
TGTGCCAGCAGTTTAGGCGGCATCACTAGGCAGCCCCAGCATTTT CASSLGGITRQPQHF TRBJ1-5 TRBV28 - -
TGTGCCATCAGTGAGAGGGGGAGCGGGGAGCTGTTTTTT CAISERGSGELFF TRBJ2-2 TRBV10-3 - -